The T cell receptor beta chain under discussion was sequenced for a study of blood T cell repertoires in COVID-19. Background on the study: The United States, Italy and Spain provided the acute and convalescent COVID-19 samples. In each case, the material was cDNA or gDNA derived from T cells, B-cell-depleted T cells, or PBMCs.

Generated by immunoSEQ multiplex PCR, the TCRdb table keeps only in-frame clones and is missing some. The sample yields 220,000 or so clones, roughly 80% seen once. From germline, CDR1 is SGHKS and CDR2 YYEKEE (reference sequence). V dropped 1 base and J dropped 4; count of bases not matched to a gene: 2. The CDR3 runs 14 residues. Input material: peripheral blood. This chain joins TRBV5-5 and TRBJ2-3, with 8 nucleotides matching TRBD2. This receptor was obtained from a woman over 75 with COVID-19, enrolled during active disease. The CDR3 DNA reads as TGTGCCAGCAGCTTGCGGGGGGGATCAGATACGCAGTATTTT. Encoded protein: CASSLRGGSDTQYF.